This TCR beta chain came from a study of spatial heterogeneity in lung cancer. Study-level results: Tumoral mutation counts were tracked by counts of expanded intratumoral alpha and beta TCRs.

A distinct unique molecular identifier was carried by each TCR cDNA molecule. TCRdb re-called the 5' RACE reads with MiXCR, one entry per CDR3 protein. The data hold 3,000 to 4,000 distinct CDR3 sequences, with 5.5% to 6.5% observed a single time. This clonotype is labeled medium-sized. As yet, its antigen is unknown. Time point here: sample taken at primary tumor resection. Without sorting, whole RNA was sequenced from tumor, nontumor lung or frozen PBMC. The receptor was derived from a female donor with early-stage non-small cell lung cancer. Sequenced material: lung tumor tissue, taken at surgery.

Here the CDR3 reads CAWSVSGGSYEQYF. CDR3 bases: TGTGCCTGGAGTGTGTCGGGGGGCTCCTACGAGCAGTACTTC. The chain links TRBV30 to TRBJ2-7, with 7 bases that match TRBD2. CDR3 size: 14 residues. Germline V CDR1 and CDR2: GTSNPN, SVGIG (reference sequence). V trimming: 0 bases; J trimming: 0 bases; junction bases outside the gene matches: 2.